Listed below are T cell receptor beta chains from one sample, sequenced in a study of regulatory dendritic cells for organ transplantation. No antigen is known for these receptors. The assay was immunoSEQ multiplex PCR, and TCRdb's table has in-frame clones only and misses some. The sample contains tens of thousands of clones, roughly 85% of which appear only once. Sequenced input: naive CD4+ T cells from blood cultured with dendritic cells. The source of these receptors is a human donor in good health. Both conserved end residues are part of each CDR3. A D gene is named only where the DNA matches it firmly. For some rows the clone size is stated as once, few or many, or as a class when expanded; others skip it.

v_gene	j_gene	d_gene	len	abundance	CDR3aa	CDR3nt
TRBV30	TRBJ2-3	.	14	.	CAWRLGQSLDTQYF	TGTGCCTGGAGGCTCGGACAGTCTTTGGATACGCAGTATTTT
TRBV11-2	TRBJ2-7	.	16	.	CASSQGWAGLGYEQYF	TGTGCCAGCAGCCAAGGTTGGGCAGGATTGGGCTACGAGCAGTACTTC
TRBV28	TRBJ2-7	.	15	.	CASIPGRGRTYEQYF	TGTGCCAGCATTCCGGGGCGAGGGAGAACCTACGAGCAGTACTTC
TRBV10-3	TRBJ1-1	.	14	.	CAISVGVMNTEAFF	TGTGCCATCAGTGTCGGAGTCATGAACACTGAAGCTTTCTTT
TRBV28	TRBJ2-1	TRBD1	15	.	CASSYLGQRVDEQFF	TGTGCCAGCAGCTACCTGGGACAGAGGGTGGATGAGCAGTTCTTC
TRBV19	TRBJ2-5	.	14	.	CASSMTDRQETQYF	TGTGCCAGTAGTATGACGGACAGACAAGAGACCCAGTACTTC
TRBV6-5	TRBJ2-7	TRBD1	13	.	CATGRTGAHEQYF	TGTGCCACGGGGCGGACAGGGGCCCACGAGCAGTACTTC
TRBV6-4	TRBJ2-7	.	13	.	CASSIGIGYEQYF	TGTGCCAGCAGTATAGGAATCGGCTACGAGCAGTACTTC
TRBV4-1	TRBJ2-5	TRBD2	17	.	CASSQEPLAFGQETQYF	TGCGCCAGCAGCCAAGAACCACTAGCGTTTGGCCAAGAGACCCAGTACTTC
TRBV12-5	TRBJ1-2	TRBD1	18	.	CASGLLTSRQGALYGYTF	TGTGCTAGTGGTTTGCTAACGTCCAGACAGGGGGCTCTCTATGGCTACACCTTC
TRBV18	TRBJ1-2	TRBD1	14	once	CASSRGQTNYGYTF	TGTGCCAGCTCCCGGGGACAGACCAACTATGGCTACACCTTC
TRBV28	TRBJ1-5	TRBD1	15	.	CASSGGRGYNQPQHF	TGTGCCAGCAGTGGGGGCAGGGGGTATAATCAGCCCCAGCATTTT
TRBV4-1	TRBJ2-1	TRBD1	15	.	CASSQEQGAPREQFF	TGCGCCAGCAGCCAAGAGCAGGGGGCGCCGCGTGAGCAGTTCTTC
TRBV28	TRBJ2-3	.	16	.	CASSENGGQREDTQYF	TGTGCCAGCAGTGAAAACGGGGGACAGCGGGAAGATACGCAGTATTTT
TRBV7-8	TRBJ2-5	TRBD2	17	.	CASSLGRVSGGPGTQYF	TGTGCCAGCAGCTTAGGCAGGGTTAGCGGGGGACCGGGGACCCAGTACTTC
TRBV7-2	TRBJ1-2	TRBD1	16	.	CASSQPPTGFNYGYTF	TGTGCCAGCAGCCAACCCCCGACAGGGTTTAACTATGGCTACACCTTC
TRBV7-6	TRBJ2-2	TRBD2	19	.	CASSLKGTGLAEDTGELFF	TGTGCCAGCAGCTTAAAGGGGACCGGACTAGCGGAGGATACCGGGGAGCTGTTTTTT
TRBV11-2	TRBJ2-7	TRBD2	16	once	CASSLPSLAGEYEQYF	TGTGCCAGCAGCTTACCCTCACTAGCGGGGGAATACGAGCAGTACTTC
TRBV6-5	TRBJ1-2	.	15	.	CASSYSRLELVGYTF	TGTGCCAGCAGTTACTCGAGGCTTGAATTGGTTGGCTACACCTTC
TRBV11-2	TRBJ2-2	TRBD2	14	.	CASSLSGVTGELFF	TGTGCCAGCAGCCTCAGCGGGGTCACCGGGGAGCTGTTTTTT
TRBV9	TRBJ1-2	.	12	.	CASSVGVGGYTF	TGTGCCAGCAGCGTGGGGGTCGGTGGCTACACCTTC
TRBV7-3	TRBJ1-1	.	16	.	CASSSQGRSMNTEAFF	TGTGCCAGCAGCTCACAGGGTCGCTCCATGAACACTGAAGCTTTCTTT
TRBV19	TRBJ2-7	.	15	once	CASSIGQQEAYEQYF	TGTGCCAGTAGTATAGGACAGCAAGAAGCCTACGAGCAGTACTTC
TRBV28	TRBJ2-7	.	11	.	CASSLGGRQYF	TGTGCCAGCAGTCTCGGGGGGCGACAGTACTTC
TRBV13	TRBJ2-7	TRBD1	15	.	CASSLGDRRTYEQYF	TGTGCCAGCAGCTTGGGGGACAGGAGAACCTACGAGCAGTACTTC
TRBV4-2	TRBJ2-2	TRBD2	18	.	CASSQEYTGGRNTGELFF	TGTGCCAGCAGCCAAGAGTACACGGGGGGGCGTAATACCGGGGAGCTGTTTTTT
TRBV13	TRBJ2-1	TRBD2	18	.	CASSLLRGGIKLYNEQFF	TGTGCCAGCAGCTTATTGCGGGGGGGGATTAAATTGTACAATGAGCAGTTCTTC
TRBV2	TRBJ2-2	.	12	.	CASRDLTGELFF	TGTGCCAGCAGAGACTTGACCGGGGAGCTGTTTTTT
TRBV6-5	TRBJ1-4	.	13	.	CASTRQRGEKLFF	TGTGCCAGCACCCGACAGCGGGGCGAAAAACTGTTTTTT
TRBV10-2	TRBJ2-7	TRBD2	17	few	CASSEALAGALMDEQYF	TGCGCCAGCAGTGAGGCCCTAGCGGGAGCCCTGATGGACGAGCAGTACTTC
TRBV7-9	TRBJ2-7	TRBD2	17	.	CASSRRGGLAEPYEQYF	TGTGCCAGCAGCCGCAGGGGGGGACTAGCGGAACCCTACGAGCAGTACTTC
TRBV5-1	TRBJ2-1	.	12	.	CASSPTLSEQFF	TGCGCCAGCAGCCCTACTCTCAGTGAGCAGTTCTTC
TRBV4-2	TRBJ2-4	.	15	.	CASSQARDSKNIQYF	TGTGCCAGCAGCCAAGCCAGAGATTCCAAAAACATTCAGTACTTC
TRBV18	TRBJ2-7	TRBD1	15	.	CASSPVGTGLYEQYF	TGTGCCAGCTCACCCGTCGGGACAGGGTTGTACGAGCAGTACTTC
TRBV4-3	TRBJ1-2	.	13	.	CASSPGRNYGYTF	TGCGCCAGCAGCCCGGGAAGGAACTATGGCTACACCTTC
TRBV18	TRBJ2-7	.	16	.	CASSPGEVGGNHEQYF	TGTGCCAGCTCACCCGGCGAGGTTGGAGGGAACCACGAGCAGTACTTC
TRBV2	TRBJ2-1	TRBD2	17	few	CASSGPPSGRLVNEQFF	TGTGCCAGCAGTGGACCGCCTAGCGGGAGGTTAGTCAATGAGCAGTTCTTC
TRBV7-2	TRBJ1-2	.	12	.	CASSGLTYGYTF	TGTGCCAGCAGCGGGTTAACCTATGGCTACACCTTC
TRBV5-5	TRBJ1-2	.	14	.	CASSSVLYYEGYTF	TGTGCCAGCAGCTCCGTCCTGTATTATGAAGGCTACACCTTC
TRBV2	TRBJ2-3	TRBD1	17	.	CASRGSRDRDFTDTQYF	TGTGCCAGCAGGGGATCCCGGGACAGGGACTTCACAGATACGCAGTATTTT